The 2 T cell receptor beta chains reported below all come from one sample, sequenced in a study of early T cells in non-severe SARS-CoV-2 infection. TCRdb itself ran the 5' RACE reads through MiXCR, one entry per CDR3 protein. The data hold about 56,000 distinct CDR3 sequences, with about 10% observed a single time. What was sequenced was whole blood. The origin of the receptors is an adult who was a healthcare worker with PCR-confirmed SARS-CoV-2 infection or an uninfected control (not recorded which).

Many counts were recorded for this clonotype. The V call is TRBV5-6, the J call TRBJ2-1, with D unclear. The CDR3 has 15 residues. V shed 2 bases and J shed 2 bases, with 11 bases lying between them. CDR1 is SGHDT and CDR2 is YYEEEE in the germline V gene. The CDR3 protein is CASSFRPSPYNEQFF. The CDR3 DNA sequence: TGTGCCAGCAGCTTCAGACCTAGTCCCTACAATGAGCAGTTCTTC.

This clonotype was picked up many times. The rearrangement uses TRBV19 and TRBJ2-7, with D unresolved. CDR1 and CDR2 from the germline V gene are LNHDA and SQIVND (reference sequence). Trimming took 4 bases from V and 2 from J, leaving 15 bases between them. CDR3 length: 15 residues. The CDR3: CASSTKTQGPYEQYF. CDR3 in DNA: TGTGCCAGTAGTACCAAAACCCAAGGGCCCTACGAGCAGTACTTC.